This paragraph reports one T cell receptor (beta chain). In the original workflow: Researchers report that nucleated cell counts were estimated from reference gene primer amplification. The assay was immunoSEQ multiplex PCR, and TCRdb's table has in-frame clones only and misses some. D and trimming were read from the DNA, whereas the V and J calls and clone size are those reported in that table. The table has more than 75,000 clones, more than 75% seen once. The data are from a study of blood T cell repertoires in COVID-19. Background on the study: Samples of COVID-19 (acute and convalescent) were obtained from the United States, Italy and Spain. Sample material is recorded as cDNA or gDNA derived from T cells, B-cell-depleted T cells, or PBMCs.

V was cut by 2 bases and J by 5 bases, with 16 bases left in between. The CDR3 has 16 amino acids. Germline CDR1 MNHNY, CDR2 SVGAGI (reference sequence). The chain employs TRBV6-6 and TRBJ2-1; weak D call: TRBD1 (5 bases). This receptor was obtained from a woman in her seventies with acute or convalescent COVID-19. The sample consisted of peripheral blood. The CDR3 loop reads CASSYAISAGNNEQFF. Here the CDR3 DNA reads TGTGCCAGCAGTTACGCCATATCGGCAGGGAACAATGAGCAGTTCTTC.